This is a list of T cell receptor beta chains from one sample in a study of blood T cell repertoires in COVID-19. Clones were sequenced by immunoSEQ multiplex PCR, and TCRdb holds only the in-frame ones, with some missing. The sample lists about 220,000 clones, around 83% occurring once. The sequencing input was peripheral blood. The source of these receptors is a man aged 45 to 65 with active or convalescent COVID-19. The CDR3 runs from the conserved cysteine through the conserved F or W. Each record gives: V gene, D gene, clone size, J gene, CDR3 protein, CDR3 DNA. The D gene is left open where the match is weak. Expanded clones are given a class, and other clones once, few, many or no size at all.

v_call: TRBV5-8
d_call: TRBD1
clone_size: .
j_call: TRBJ2-3
cdr3_aa: CASTAGTGGEDTQYF
cdr3_nt: TGTGCCAGCACCGCCGGGACAGGGGGTGAAGATACGCAGTATTTT

v_call: TRBV5-4
d_call: TRBD1
clone_size: .
j_call: TRBJ2-5
cdr3_aa: CASSPWTGQLQETQYF
cdr3_nt: TGTGCCAGCAGCCCCTGGACAGGGCAACTCCAAGAGACCCAGTACTTC

v_call: TRBV7-2
d_call: TRBD2
clone_size: .
j_call: TRBJ2-3
cdr3_aa: CASSSGTSADTQYF
cdr3_nt: TGTGCCAGCAGCTCCGGGACTAGCGCAGATACGCAGTATTTT

v_call: TRBV19
d_call: TRBD2
clone_size: .
j_call: TRBJ2-3
cdr3_aa: CASSWTSGGTDTQYF
cdr3_nt: TGTGCCAGTAGTTGGACTAGCGGGGGCACAGATACGCAGTATTTT

v_call: TRBV15
d_call: TRBD2
clone_size: .
j_call: TRBJ2-7
cdr3_aa: CATSRDTGLAVF
cdr3_nt: TGTGCCACCAGCAGAGATACAGGACTAGCTGTCTTC

v_call: TRBV6-2/TRBV6-3
d_call: .
clone_size: .
j_call: TRBJ1-5
cdr3_aa: CASSYGGHSSQPQHF
cdr3_nt: TGTGCCAGCAGTTACGGAGGGCACTCCAGTCAGCCCCAGCATTTT

v_call: TRBV18
d_call: TRBD1
clone_size: .
j_call: TRBJ2-1
cdr3_aa: CASSLNTGGGGHEQFF
cdr3_nt: TGTGCCAGCTCACTTAACACAGGGGGCGGCGGGCATGAGCAGTTCTTC

v_call: TRBV4-2
d_call: TRBD1
clone_size: .
j_call: TRBJ2-3
cdr3_aa: CASSQEPGGGTQYF
cdr3_nt: TGTGCCAGCAGCCAGGAACCAGGGGGCGGTACGCAGTATTTT

v_call: TRBV21-1
d_call: .
clone_size: .
j_call: TRBJ2-7
cdr3_aa: CASSKEVAGENEQYF
cdr3_nt: TGTGCCAGCAGCAAAGAGGTAGCGGGAGAGAACGAGCAGTACTTC

v_call: TRBV9
d_call: .
clone_size: .
j_call: TRBJ1-1
cdr3_aa: CASSVTARTDTEAFF
cdr3_nt: TGTGCCAGCAGCGTAACAGCCCGAACTGACACTGAAGCTTTCTTT

v_call: TRBV28
d_call: .
clone_size: .
j_call: TRBJ1-3
cdr3_aa: CASSLPDRKAGNTIYF
cdr3_nt: TGTGCCAGCAGTTTGCCGGACAGAAAAGCTGGAAACACCATATATTTT

v_call: TRBV3-1/TRBV3-2
d_call: .
clone_size: .
j_call: TRBJ2-3
cdr3_aa: CASSQATDTQYF
cdr3_nt: TGTGCCAGCAGCCAAGCTACAGATACGCAGTATTTT

v_call: TRBV19
d_call: TRBD1
clone_size: .
j_call: TRBJ1-4
cdr3_aa: CASSIRGREKLFF
cdr3_nt: TGTGCCAGTAGTATCAGGGGGCGAGAAAAACTGTTTTTT

v_call: TRBV18
d_call: .
clone_size: .
j_call: TRBJ2-3
cdr3_aa: CASMEMTSTDTQYF
cdr3_nt: TGTGCCTCAATGGAGATGACTAGCACAGATACGCAGTATTTT

v_call: TRBV2
d_call: .
clone_size: .
j_call: TRBJ2-1
cdr3_aa: CASRGRTSYNEQFF
cdr3_nt: TGTGCCAGCAGGGGGAGAACCTCCTACAATGAGCAGTTCTTC

v_call: TRBV2
d_call: TRBD1
clone_size: .
j_call: TRBJ2-7
cdr3_aa: CASRADPGTGSYEQYF
cdr3_nt: TGTGCCAGCAGAGCCGACCCCGGGACAGGGTCCTACGAGCAGTACTTC

v_call: TRBV28
d_call: TRBD1
clone_size: .
j_call: TRBJ1-6
cdr3_aa: CASSSPYRGPINSPLHF
cdr3_nt: TGTGCCAGCAGTTCCCCATACAGGGGCCCAATCAATTCACCCCTCCACTTT

v_call: TRBV29-1
d_call: TRBD1
clone_size: few
j_call: TRBJ1-1
cdr3_aa: CSVERDRATEAFF
cdr3_nt: TGCAGCGTTGAAAGGGACAGGGCGACTGAAGCTTTCTTT

v_call: TRBV5-1
d_call: TRBD1
clone_size: once
j_call: TRBJ1-2
cdr3_aa: CASSLLQGSREGYTF
cdr3_nt: TGCGCCAGCAGCTTGCTACAGGGGAGCCGGGAAGGCTACACCTTC

v_call: TRBV6-6
d_call: .
clone_size: once
j_call: TRBJ2-7
cdr3_aa: CASSKQSYEQYF
cdr3_nt: TGTGCCAGCAGCAAACAGAGCTACGAGCAGTACTTC

v_call: TRBV11-2
d_call: TRBD2
clone_size: .
j_call: TRBJ2-1
cdr3_aa: CASSYATSGRSYEQFF
cdr3_nt: TGTGCCAGCAGCTACGCAACTAGCGGGAGATCATATGAGCAGTTCTTC

v_call: TRBV6-6
d_call: .
clone_size: .
j_call: TRBJ2-4
cdr3_aa: CASSYLAKNIQYF
cdr3_nt: TGTGCCAGCAGTTACCTAGCCAAAAACATTCAGTACTTC

v_call: TRBV5-8
d_call: .
clone_size: .
j_call: TRBJ1-2
cdr3_aa: CASSLDGRNYGYTF
cdr3_nt: TGTGCCAGCAGCTTGGATGGCAGAAACTATGGCTACACCTTC

v_call: TRBV2
d_call: TRBD1
clone_size: .
j_call: TRBJ1-2
cdr3_aa: CASVLTGPYGYTF
cdr3_nt: TGTGCCAGCGTTCTGACAGGGCCCTATGGCTACACCTTC

v_call: TRBV25-1
d_call: TRBD1
clone_size: .
j_call: TRBJ2-3
cdr3_aa: CASKATGTGSDTQYF
cdr3_nt: TGTGCCAGCAAAGCCACCGGGACAGGTTCAGATACGCAGTATTTT

v_call: TRBV18
d_call: .
clone_size: .
j_call: TRBJ1-3
cdr3_aa: CASSGGSGNTIYF
cdr3_nt: TGTGCCAGCTCTGGAGGCTCTGGAAACACCATATATTTT

v_call: TRBV27
d_call: TRBD1
clone_size: .
j_call: TRBJ1-5
cdr3_aa: CASTPGQGGQPQHF
cdr3_nt: TGTGCCAGCACCCCGGGACAGGGGGGACAGCCCCAGCATTTT

v_call: TRBV14
d_call: TRBD1
clone_size: .
j_call: TRBJ2-5
cdr3_aa: CASSRTTGGGGTQYF
cdr3_nt: TGTGCCAGCAGCCGGACGACAGGGGGCGGGGGGACCCAGTACTTC

v_call: TRBV18
d_call: .
clone_size: .
j_call: TRBJ2-1
cdr3_aa: CASLRGIYNEQFF
cdr3_nt: TGTGCCAGCTTAAGAGGGATCTACAATGAGCAGTTCTTC

v_call: TRBV2
d_call: TRBD1
clone_size: few
j_call: TRBJ1-1
cdr3_aa: CASRATGGSYTEAFF
cdr3_nt: TGTGCCAGCAGGGCAACAGGGGGCAGCTACACTGAAGCTTTCTTT

v_call: TRBV10-3
d_call: TRBD1
clone_size: .
j_call: TRBJ1-2
cdr3_aa: CAISEGQVNYGYTF
cdr3_nt: TGTGCCATCAGTGAGGGACAGGTTAACTATGGCTACACCTTC

v_call: TRBV6-5
d_call: TRBD1
clone_size: once
j_call: TRBJ2-7
cdr3_aa: CASSPAGTGAYEQYF
cdr3_nt: TGTGCCAGCAGCCCCGCCGGGACAGGGGCCTACGAGCAGTACTTC

v_call: TRBV10-2
d_call: .
clone_size: .
j_call: TRBJ1-2
cdr3_aa: CASSESNRVDYGYTF
cdr3_nt: TGCGCCAGCAGTGAGAGCAACAGGGTCGACTATGGCTACACCTTC

v_call: TRBV15
d_call: .
clone_size: .
j_call: TRBJ2-5
cdr3_aa: CATSRQGTAETQYF
cdr3_nt: TGTGCCACCAGCAGACAGGGCACCGCAGAGACCCAGTACTTC

v_call: TRBV19
d_call: .
clone_size: .
j_call: TRBJ2-7
cdr3_aa: CASSIAYTEGISYEQYF
cdr3_nt: TGTGCCAGTAGTATAGCGTACACGGAGGGGATTTCCTACGAGCAGTACTTC

v_call: TRBV6-6
d_call: TRBD1
clone_size: .
j_call: TRBJ2-5
cdr3_aa: CASSPRTGQETQYF
cdr3_nt: TGTGCCAGCAGCCCTCGGACAGGCCAAGAGACCCAGTACTTC

v_call: TRBV7-2
d_call: .
clone_size: .
j_call: TRBJ1-4
cdr3_aa: CASSTGPVNEKLFF
cdr3_nt: TGTGCCAGCAGTACAGGGCCGGTTAATGAAAAACTGTTTTTT

v_call: TRBV6-5
d_call: .
clone_size: .
j_call: TRBJ1-2
cdr3_aa: CASRWYAGVGYTF
cdr3_nt: TGTGCCAGCAGGTGGTACGCCGGGGTTGGCTACACCTTC

v_call: TRBV5-1
d_call: .
clone_size: .
j_call: TRBJ2-5
cdr3_aa: CASSAGSPQETQYF
cdr3_nt: TGCGCCAGCAGCGCCGGGTCACCCCAAGAGACCCAGTACTTC

v_call: TRBV28
d_call: TRBD1
clone_size: .
j_call: TRBJ1-5
cdr3_aa: CASSLWTGGGSNQPQHF
cdr3_nt: TGTGCCAGCAGTTTATGGACAGGGGGAGGTAGCAATCAGCCCCAGCATTTT